The present entry profiles one T cell receptor (beta chain) with its context. The CDR3 is 14 residues long. V was clipped by 4 bases and J by 1 base; unmatched bases: 2. The germline V gene encodes CDR1 MNHEY and CDR2 SMNVEV (reference sequence). This specimen belongs to a study of blood T cell repertoires in COVID-19. At the level of the study: In each case, the material was cDNA or gDNA derived from T cells, B-cell-depleted T cells, or PBMCs.

The assay was immunoSEQ multiplex PCR, and TCRdb's table has in-frame clones only and misses some. The sample lists roughly 330,000 clones, 86% occurring once. The TCR originated in a young woman who had recovered from COVID-19. Sequenced sample: PBMCs or T cells enriched from blood (not recorded which). The rearrangement links TRBV27 to TRBJ1-2; the match to TRBD1 covers 8 bases. CDR3 sequence (DNA): TGTGCCAGCAGTTGGGACAGGCTTAACTATGGCTACACCTTC. It is translated as CASSWDRLNYGYTF.